This section outlines one T cell receptor beta chain sequence together with its context. In the study's own analysis: For nucleated cells, counts were estimated from reference gene primer amplification. Generated by immunoSEQ multiplex PCR, the TCRdb table keeps only in-frame clones and is missing some. V and J calls and clone size are those listed in that table; D and trimming were worked out from the DNA. The sample comprises over 300,000 clones, 80% to 90% of which are singletons, and about 1.2% rests with the top ten. The data belong to a study of blood T cell repertoires in COVID-19. The wider study: The United States, Italy and Spain supplied acute and convalescent COVID-19 samples. Sources were T cells, B-cell-depleted T cells, or PBMCs; the material itself was cDNA or gDNA.

Sequenced material: peripheral blood. This receptor was identified in a man in his forties with acute or convalescent COVID-19.

Here the CDR3 DNA reads TGTGCCAGCAGGGATCTAGCGAACGAGCAGTACTTC. As protein: CASRDLANEQYF. The chain recombines TRBV2 with TRBJ2-7; maybe TRBD2 (6 bases). The germline V and J ends were trimmed by 6 bases and 5 bases, with 11 bases remaining between them. Germline CDR1 and CDR2: SNHLY and FYNNEI. The CDR3 runs 12 residues.